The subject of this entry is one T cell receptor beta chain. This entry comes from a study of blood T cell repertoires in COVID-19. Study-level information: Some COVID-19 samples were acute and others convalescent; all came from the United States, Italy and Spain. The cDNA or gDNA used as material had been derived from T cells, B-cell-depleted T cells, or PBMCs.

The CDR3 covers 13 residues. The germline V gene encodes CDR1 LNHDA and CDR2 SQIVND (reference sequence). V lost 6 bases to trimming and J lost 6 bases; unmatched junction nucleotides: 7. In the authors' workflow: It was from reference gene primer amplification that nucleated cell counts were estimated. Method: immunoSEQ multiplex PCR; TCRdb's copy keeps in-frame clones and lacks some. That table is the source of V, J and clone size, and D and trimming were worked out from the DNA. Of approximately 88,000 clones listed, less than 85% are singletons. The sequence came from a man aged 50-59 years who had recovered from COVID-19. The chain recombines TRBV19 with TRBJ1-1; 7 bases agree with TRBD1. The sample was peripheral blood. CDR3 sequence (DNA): TGTGCCAGTAGGACAGGGACCGCGGCTGAAGCTTTCTTT. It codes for CASRTGTAAEAFF.